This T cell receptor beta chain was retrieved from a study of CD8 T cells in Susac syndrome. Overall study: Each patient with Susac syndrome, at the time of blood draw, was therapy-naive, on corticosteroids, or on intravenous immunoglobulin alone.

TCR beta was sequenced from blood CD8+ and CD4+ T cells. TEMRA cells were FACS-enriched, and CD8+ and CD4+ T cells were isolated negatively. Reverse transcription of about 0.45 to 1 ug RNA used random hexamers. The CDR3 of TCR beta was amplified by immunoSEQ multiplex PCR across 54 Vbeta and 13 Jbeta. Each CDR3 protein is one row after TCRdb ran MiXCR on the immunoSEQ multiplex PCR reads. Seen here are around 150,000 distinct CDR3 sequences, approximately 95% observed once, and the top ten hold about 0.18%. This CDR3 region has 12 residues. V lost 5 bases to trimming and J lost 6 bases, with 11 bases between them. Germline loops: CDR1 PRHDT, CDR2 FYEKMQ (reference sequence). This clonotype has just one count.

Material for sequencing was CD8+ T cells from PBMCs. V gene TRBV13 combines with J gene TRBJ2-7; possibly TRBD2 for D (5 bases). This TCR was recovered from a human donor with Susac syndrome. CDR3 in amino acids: CASSTEGFEQYF. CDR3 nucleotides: TGTGCCAGCAGCACAGAGGGATTCGAGCAGTACTTC.